The T cell receptor (beta chain) described here comes from a study of tumour-infiltrating T cells in Burkitt lymphoma. The wider study: Productive clonality predicted overall and progression-free survival.

This table comes from immunoSEQ multiplex PCR, and its TCRdb copy is limited to in-frame clones, with some not included. The table records 2,000 to 3,000 clones, 81% of them present only once. J lost 10 bases, V lost 0 bases, and 14 bases had no gene match. Germline V gene data show CDR1 as SGDLS and CDR2 as YYNGEE. CDR3 length: 18 residues. This chain connects TRBV9 to TRBJ2-1, with 12 positions matching TRBD1. Sequenced sample: tumor tissue. The receptor was isolated from a human donor with diffuse large B-cell lymphoma. The CDR3 DNA is TGTGCCAGCAGCGTAGGGGGGGCCCGGGGACAGGGGGCGCGGGAGCAGTTCTTC. Amino acids: CASSVGGARGQGAREQFF.